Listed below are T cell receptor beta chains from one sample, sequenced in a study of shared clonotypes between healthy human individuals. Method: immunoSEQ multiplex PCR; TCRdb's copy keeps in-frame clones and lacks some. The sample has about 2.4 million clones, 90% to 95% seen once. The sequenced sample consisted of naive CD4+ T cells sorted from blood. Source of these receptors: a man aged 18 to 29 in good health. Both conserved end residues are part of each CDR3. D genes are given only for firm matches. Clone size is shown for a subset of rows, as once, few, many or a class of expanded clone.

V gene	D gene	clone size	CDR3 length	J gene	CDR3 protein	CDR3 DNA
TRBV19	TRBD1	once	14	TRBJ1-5	CASSIGTGNQPQHF	TGTGCCAGTAGTATCGGGACAGGAAATCAGCCCCAGCATTTT
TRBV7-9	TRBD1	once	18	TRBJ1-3	CASSPLLGQGARGNTIYF	TGTGCCAGCAGCCCCCTCCTCGGACAGGGGGCGCGAGGAAACACCATATATTTT
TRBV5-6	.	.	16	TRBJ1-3	CASSLVGGSAGNTIYF	TGTGCCAGCAGCTTGGTTGGGGGATCGGCTGGAAACACCATATATTTT
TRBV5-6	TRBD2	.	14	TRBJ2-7	CASSSGLAGNEQYF	TGTGCCAGCAGCTCTGGACTAGCGGGTAACGAGCAGTACTTC
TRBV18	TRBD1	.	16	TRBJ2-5	CASSPSRAGGAETQYF	TGTGCCAGCTCCCCCAGTAGAGCAGGGGGCGCCGAGACCCAGTACTTC
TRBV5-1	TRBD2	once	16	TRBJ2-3	CASSLDLGGAGDTQYF	TGCGCCAGCAGCTTGGATCTCGGGGGGGCCGGAGATACGCAGTATTTT
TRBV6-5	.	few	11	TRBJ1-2	CASSSGPSYTF	TGTGCCAGCAGCTCTGGACCATCGTACACCTTC
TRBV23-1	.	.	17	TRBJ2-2	CASSQTRRRPSTGELFF	TGCGCCAGCAGTCAGACCCGACGGAGGCCGAGCACCGGGGAGCTGTTTTTT
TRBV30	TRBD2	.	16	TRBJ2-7	CAWSVRSSGGVYEQYF	TGTGCCTGGAGTGTACGGTCTAGCGGGGGTGTATACGAGCAGTACTTC
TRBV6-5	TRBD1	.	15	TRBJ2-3	CASSTIGQGRDTQYF	TGTGCCAGCAGTACCATCGGACAGGGAAGGGATACGCAGTATTTT
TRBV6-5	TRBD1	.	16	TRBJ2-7	CASSYRTTGTSYEQYF	TGTGCCAGCAGTTACCGGACGACAGGGACCTCCTACGAGCAGTACTTC
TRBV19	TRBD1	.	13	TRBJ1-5	CASTGQAGQPQHF	TGTGCCAGTACCGGACAGGCTGGCCAGCCCCAGCATTTT
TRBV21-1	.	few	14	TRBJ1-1	CASIPTGLNTEAFF	TGTGCCAGCATCCCGACAGGGTTGAACACTGAAGCTTTCTTT
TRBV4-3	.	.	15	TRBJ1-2	CASSLRERASTGYTF	TGCGCCAGCAGCCTAAGGGAAAGAGCCTCCACTGGCTACACCTTC
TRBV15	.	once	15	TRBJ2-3	CATSYGGRATDTQYF	TGTGCCACCAGCTACGGAGGCAGGGCCACAGATACGCAGTATTTT
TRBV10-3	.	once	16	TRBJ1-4	CAISESERGGSEKLFF	TGTGCCATCAGTGAGTCGGAGAGAGGGGGTTCAGAAAAACTGTTTTTT
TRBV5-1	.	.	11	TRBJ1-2	CASSSHYGYTF	TGCGCCAGCAGCTCGCACTATGGCTACACCTTC
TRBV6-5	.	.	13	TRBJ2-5	CATRDRARETQYF	TGTGCCACCCGGGACCGGGCAAGGGAGACCCAGTACTTC
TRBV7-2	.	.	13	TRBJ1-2	CATKGTDNYGYTF	TGTGCCACCAAGGGGACGGATAACTATGGCTACACCTTC
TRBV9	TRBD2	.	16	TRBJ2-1	CASSVTGTSGYNEQFF	TGTGCCAGCAGCGTTACCGGGACTAGCGGGTACAATGAGCAGTTCTTC